The clone carrying this T cell receptor beta chain ranks as medium-sized. Its antigen is as yet unknown. Amplicons of TCR beta CDR3 were generated from genomic DNA by two-round multiplex PCR. Amplification during the initial PCR round employed primers specific to each TRBV and TRBJ gene. A single record per CDR3 protein comes from TCRdb applying MiXCR to the multiplex PCR reads. The top ten clones hold 35% to 45% of a sample with more than 15,000 distinct CDR3 sequences, over 15% of them seen once. The data were taken from a study of prognosis after radiotherapy for stage I lung cancer. Background on the study: Newly diagnosed primary stage I lung tumors were found in 11 to 15 patients, while oligometastatic NSCLC after surgical resection of the primary tumor was found in about 5. Every lung cancer patient of the non-small cell type was deemed medically inoperable.

Notes on the study in general: Medians of about 9,700 versus 6,500 showed unique TCR clone counts falling after stereotactic body radiation therapy.

Specimen: PBMCs, collected before or after stereotactic body radiation therapy (not recorded which). The TCR was taken from a donor older than 45 with non-small cell lung cancer.

Written as DNA, the CDR3 is TGTGCCAGCAGCGACCCCGAGCGGGGGTTTCCCGGAGATACGCAGTATTTT. It codes for CASSDPERGFPGDTQYF. The rearrangement uses TRBV7-6 and TRBJ2-3; 8 bases agree with TRBD2. CDR3 length: 17 residues. With 5 bases clipped from V and 5 bases from J, the junction kept 15 bases outside the gene matches. From germline, CDR1 is SGHVS and CDR2 FNYEAQ.